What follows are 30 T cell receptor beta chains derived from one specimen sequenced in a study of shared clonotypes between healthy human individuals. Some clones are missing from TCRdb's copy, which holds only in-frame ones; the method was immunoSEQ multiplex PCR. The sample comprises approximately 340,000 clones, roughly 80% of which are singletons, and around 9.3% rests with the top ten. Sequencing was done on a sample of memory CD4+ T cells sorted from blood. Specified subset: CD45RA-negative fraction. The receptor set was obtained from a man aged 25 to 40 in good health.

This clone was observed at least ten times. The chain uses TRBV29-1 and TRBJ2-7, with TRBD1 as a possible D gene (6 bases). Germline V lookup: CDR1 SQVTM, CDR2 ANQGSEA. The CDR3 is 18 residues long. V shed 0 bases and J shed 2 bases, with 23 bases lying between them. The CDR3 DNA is TGCAGCGTTGAAGATAAAGGGGGTCAAGGGGTTTCACCCTACGAGCAGTACTTC. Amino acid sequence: CSVEDKGGQGVSPYEQYF.

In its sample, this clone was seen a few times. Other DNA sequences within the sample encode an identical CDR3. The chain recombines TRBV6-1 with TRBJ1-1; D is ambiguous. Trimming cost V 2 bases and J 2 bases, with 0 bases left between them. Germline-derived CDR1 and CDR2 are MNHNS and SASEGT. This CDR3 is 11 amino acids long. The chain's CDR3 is CASSENTEAFF. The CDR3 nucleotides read TGTGCCAGCAGTGAAAACACTGAAGCTTTCTTT.

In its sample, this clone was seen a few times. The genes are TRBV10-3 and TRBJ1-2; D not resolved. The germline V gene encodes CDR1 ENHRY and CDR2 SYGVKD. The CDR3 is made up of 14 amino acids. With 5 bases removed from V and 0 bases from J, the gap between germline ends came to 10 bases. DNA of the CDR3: TGTGCCATCAGTCTAAGTACGACTAACTATGGCTACACCTTC. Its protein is CAISLSTTNYGYTF.

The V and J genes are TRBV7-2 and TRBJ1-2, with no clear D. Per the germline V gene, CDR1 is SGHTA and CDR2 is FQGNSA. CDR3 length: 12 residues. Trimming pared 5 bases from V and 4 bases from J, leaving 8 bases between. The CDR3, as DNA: TGTGCCAGCAGCCCAGACTTCTATGGCTACACCTTC. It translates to CASSPDFYGYTF. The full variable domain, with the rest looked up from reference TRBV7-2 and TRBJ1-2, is GAGVSQSPSNKVTEKGKDVELRCDPISGHTALYWYRQSLGQGLEFLIYFQGNSAPDKSGLPSDRFSAERTGGSVSTLTIQRTQQEDSAVYLCASSPDFYGYTFGSGTRLTVV.

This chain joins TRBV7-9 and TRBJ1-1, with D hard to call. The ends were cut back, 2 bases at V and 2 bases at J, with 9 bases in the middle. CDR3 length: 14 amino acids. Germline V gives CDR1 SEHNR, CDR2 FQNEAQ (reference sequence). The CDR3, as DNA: TGTGCCAGCAGCTTATCAATCGGCAACACTGAAGCTTTCTTT. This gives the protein CASSLSIGNTEAFF.

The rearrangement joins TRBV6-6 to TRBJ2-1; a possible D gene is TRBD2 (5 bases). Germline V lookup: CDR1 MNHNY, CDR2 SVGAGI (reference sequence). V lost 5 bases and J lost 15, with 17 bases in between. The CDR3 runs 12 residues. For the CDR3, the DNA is TGTGCCAGCAGTGCCCTTGAGCGGTGGGGGTTCTTC. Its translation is CASSALERWGFF.

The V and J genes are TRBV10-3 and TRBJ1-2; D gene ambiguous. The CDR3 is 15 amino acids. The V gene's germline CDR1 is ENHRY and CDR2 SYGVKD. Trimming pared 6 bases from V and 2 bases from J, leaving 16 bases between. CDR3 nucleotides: TGTGCCATCAGCAATGCCCTGCGAGGGAACTATGGCTACACCTTC. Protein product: CAISNALRGNYGYTF.

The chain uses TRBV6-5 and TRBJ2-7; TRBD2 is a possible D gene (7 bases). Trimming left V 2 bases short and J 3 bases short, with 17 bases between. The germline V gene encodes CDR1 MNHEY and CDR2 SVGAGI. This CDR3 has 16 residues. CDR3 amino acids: CASSYPMGGGYYEQYF. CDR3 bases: TGTGCCAGCAGTTACCCGATGGGAGGGGGTTACTACGAGCAGTACTTC.

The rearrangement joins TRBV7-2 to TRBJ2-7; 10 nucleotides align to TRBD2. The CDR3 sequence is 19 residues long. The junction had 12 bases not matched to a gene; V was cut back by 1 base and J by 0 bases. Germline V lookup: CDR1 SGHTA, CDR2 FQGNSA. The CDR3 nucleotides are TGTGCCAGCAGCTTAGAGTGGCCCACAGCGGGAGGGAACTCCTACGAGCAGTACTTC. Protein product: CASSLEWPTAGGNSYEQYF.

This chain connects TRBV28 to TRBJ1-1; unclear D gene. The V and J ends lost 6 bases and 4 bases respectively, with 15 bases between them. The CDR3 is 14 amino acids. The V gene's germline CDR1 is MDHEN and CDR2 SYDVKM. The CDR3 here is CASSPKGKGTEAFF. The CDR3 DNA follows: TGTGCCAGCAGCCCCAAGGGTAAGGGCACTGAAGCTTTCTTT.

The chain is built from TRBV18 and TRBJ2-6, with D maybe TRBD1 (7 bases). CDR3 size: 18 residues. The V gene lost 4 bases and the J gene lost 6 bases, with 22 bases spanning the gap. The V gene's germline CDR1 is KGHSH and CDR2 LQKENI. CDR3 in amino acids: CASSRTGPTGEAANVLTF. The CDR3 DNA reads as TGTGCCAGCTCACGAACCGGACCAACAGGGGAGGCGGCCAACGTCCTGACTTTC.

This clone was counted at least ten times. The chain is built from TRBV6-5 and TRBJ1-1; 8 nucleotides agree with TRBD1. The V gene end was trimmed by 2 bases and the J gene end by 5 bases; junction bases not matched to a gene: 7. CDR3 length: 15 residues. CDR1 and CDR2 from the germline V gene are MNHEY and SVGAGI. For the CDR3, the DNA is TGTGCCAGCAGTTACCACGGCAGGGGGCGGACTGAAGCTTTCTTT. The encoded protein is CASSYHGRGRTEAFF.

This chain's CDR3 is CASSLVPTSLDEQFF. CDR3 nucleotides: TGCGCCAGCAGCTTGGTCCCGACTTCTTTGGATGAGCAGTTCTTC. The chain employs TRBV5-1 and TRBJ2-1; D is unresolved. Trimming stripped 0 bases from V and 8 bases from J, with 15 bases between. The CDR3 has 15 amino acids. Germline V gives CDR1 SGHRS, CDR2 YFSETQ.

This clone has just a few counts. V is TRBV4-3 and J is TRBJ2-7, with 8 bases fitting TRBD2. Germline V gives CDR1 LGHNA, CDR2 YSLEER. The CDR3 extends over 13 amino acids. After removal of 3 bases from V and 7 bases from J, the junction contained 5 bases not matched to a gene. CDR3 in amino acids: CASSQQLAVEQYF. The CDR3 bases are TGCGCCAGCAGCCAGCAACTAGCGGTTGAGCAGTACTTC.

The CDR3 spells CASSHFSGDYSYEQYF. In nucleotides, the CDR3 is TGCGCCAGCAGCCATTTTTCCGGGGACTACTCCTACGAGCAGTACTTC. The chain uses TRBV4-1 and TRBJ2-7; 7 bases fit TRBD2. The CDR3 runs 16 residues. With V trimmed by 3 bases and J by 0 bases, 8 bases remained unmatched. Germline-derived CDR1 and CDR2 are MGHRA and YSYEKL.

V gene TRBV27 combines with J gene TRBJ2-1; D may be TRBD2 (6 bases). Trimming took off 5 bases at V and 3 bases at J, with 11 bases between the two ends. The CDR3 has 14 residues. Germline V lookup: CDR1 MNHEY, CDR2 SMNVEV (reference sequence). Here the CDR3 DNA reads TGTGCCAGCAGTGGTAACGGGGGCTACAATGAGCAGTTCTTC. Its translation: CASSGNGGYNEQFF.

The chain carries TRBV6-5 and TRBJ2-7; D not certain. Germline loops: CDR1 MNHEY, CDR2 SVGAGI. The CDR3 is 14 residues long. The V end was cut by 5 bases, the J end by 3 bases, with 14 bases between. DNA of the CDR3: TGTGCCAGCAGTAGAACCGGGCCCCACTACGAGCAGTACTTC. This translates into CASSRTGPHYEQYF.

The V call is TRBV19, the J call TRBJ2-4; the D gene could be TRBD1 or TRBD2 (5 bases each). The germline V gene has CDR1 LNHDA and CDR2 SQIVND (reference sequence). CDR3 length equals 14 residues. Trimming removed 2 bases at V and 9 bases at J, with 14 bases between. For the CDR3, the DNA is TGTGCCAGTAGTATAAGGTCAGGGAGTTTCATTCAGTACTTC. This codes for CASSIRSGSFIQYF.

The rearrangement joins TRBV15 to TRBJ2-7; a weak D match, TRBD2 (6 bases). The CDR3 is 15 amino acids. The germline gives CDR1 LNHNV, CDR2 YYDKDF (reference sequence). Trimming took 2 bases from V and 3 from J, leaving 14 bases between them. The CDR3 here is CATSRLFGGGYEQYF. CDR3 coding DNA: TGTGCCACCAGCAGACTGTTCGGGGGAGGCTACGAGCAGTACTTC. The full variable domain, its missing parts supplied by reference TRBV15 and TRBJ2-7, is DAMVIQNPRYQVTQFGKPVTLSCSQTLNHNVMYWYQQKSSQAPKLLFHYYDKDFNNEADTPDNFQSRRPNTSFCFLDIRSPGLGDTAMYLCATSRLFGGGYEQYFGPGTRLTVT.

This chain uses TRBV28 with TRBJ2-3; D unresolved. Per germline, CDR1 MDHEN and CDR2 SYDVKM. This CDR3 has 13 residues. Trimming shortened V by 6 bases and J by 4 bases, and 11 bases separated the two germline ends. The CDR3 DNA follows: TGTGCCAGCAGGCGTAGTGGGCCAGATACGCAGTATTTT. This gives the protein CASRRSGPDTQYF.

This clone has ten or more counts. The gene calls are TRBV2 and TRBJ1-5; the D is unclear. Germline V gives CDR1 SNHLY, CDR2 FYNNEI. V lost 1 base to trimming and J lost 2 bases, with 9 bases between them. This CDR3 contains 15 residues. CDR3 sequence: CASSEEGSGNQPQHF. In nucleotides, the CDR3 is TGTGCCAGCAGTGAAGAAGGGTCTGGCAATCAGCCCCAGCATTTT.

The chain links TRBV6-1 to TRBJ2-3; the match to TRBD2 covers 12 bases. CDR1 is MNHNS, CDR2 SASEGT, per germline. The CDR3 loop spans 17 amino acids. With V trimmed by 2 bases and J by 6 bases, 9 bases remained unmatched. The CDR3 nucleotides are TGTGCCAGCAGTGAATACCCTAGCGGGAGGGCCTTGGATACGCAGTATTTT. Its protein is CASSEYPSGRALDTQYF.

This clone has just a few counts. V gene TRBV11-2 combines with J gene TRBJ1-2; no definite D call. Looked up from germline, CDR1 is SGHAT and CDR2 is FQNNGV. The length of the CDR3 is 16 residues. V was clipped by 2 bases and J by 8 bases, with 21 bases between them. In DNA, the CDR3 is TGTGCCAGCAGCTTACTACGACAAAGGAGTCGGATCGGCTACACCTTC. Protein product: CASSLLRQRSRIGYTF.

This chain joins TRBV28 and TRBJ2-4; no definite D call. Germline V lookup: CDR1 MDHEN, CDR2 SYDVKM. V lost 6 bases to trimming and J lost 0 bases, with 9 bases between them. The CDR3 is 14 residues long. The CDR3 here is CASRPALAKNIQYF. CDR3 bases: TGTGCCAGCAGACCTGCCCTAGCCAAAAACATTCAGTACTTC.

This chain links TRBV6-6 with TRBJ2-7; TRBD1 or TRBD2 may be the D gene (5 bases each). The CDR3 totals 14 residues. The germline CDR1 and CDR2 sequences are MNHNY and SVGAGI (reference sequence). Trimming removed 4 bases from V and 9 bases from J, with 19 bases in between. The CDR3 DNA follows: TGTGCCAGCAGTTTCCAAAATTGGGGGTTCGGGCAGTACTTC. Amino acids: CASSFQNWGFGQYF.

In DNA form, the CDR3 reads TGTGCCAGTAGTATATGGGCAGGGGGCAGGGCCAACGTCCTGACTTTC. Amino acids: CASSIWAGGRANVLTF. The chain links TRBV19 to TRBJ2-6, with 8 bases lining up with TRBD1. The length of the CDR3 is 16 residues. The trim removed 2 bases at V and 5 bases at J, leaving 5 bases unmatched. Germline values: CDR1 LNHDA, CDR2 SQIVND (reference sequence).

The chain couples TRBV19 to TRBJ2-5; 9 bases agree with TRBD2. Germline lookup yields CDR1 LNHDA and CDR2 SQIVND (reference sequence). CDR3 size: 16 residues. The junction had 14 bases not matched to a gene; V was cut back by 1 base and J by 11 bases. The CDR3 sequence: CASSIAGELAGASQYF. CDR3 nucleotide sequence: TGTGCCAGTAGTATAGCAGGAGAACTAGCGGGTGCCTCGCAGTACTTC.

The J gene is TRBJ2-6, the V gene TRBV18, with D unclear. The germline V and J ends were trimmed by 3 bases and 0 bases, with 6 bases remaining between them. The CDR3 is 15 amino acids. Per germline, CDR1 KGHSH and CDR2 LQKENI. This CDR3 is CASSPDVSGANVLTF. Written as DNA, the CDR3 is TGTGCCAGCTCACCTGATGTCTCTGGGGCCAACGTCCTGACTTTC.

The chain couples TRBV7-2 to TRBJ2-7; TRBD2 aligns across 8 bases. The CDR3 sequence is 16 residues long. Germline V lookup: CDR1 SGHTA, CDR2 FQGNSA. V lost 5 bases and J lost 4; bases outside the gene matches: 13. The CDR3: CASSLYSGTVGYEQYF. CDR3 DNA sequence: TGTGCCAGCAGCCTTTATAGCGGGACCGTGGGGTACGAGCAGTACTTC. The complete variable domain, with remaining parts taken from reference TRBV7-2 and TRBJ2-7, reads GAGVSQSPSNKVTEKGKDVELRCDPISGHTALYWYRQSLGQGLEFLIYFQGNSAPDKSGLPSDRFSAERTGGSVSTLTIQRTQQEDSAVYLCASSLYSGTVGYEQYFGPGTRLTVT.

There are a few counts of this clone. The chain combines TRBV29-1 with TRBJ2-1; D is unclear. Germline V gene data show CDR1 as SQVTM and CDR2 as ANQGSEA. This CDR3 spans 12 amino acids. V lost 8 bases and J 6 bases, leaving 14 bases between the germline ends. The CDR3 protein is CSPVGPANEQFF. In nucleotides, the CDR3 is TGCAGCCCCGTCGGGCCCGCCAATGAGCAGTTCTTC.